The 6 T cell receptor beta chains presented below share a single source sample, sequenced in a study of response to subunit inactivated influenza vaccine. TCRdb reanalysed the RT-PCR reads using MiXCR and keeps one entry per CDR3 protein. The data show around 530,000 distinct CDR3 sequences, more than 15% seen once. The sequences come from CD4+ T cells sorted from PBMCs, collected 23 to 25 months after vaccination. The receptors originated from a man in his fifties or sixties who received an inactivated influenza vaccine.

J is TRBJ2-1 and V is TRBV12-3 or TRBV12-4; unclear D gene. The CDR3 is made up of 17 amino acids. V was pared by 2 bases and J by 6 bases, with 20 bases between. DNA for the CDR3: TGTGCCAGCAGTTTAATGGTGGGCAGACGTACAAGCAATGAGCAGTTCTTC. This sequence encodes CASSLMVGRRTSNEQFF.

The chain recombines TRBV25-1 with TRBJ2-1, with 12 bases that match TRBD2. After removal of 6 bases from V and 4 bases from J, the junction contained 4 bases not matched to a gene. Germline CDR1 MGHDK, CDR2 SYGVNS. The CDR3 length is 15 residues. For the CDR3, the DNA is TGTGCCAGCAGGCGGACTAGCGGGAATTACAATGAGCAGTTCTTC. Translating gives CASRRTSGNYNEQFF.

J is TRBJ1-2 and V is TRBV12-3 or TRBV12-4; a weak D match, TRBD1 (5 bases). V was clipped by 1 base and J by 5 bases, with 17 bases between them. This CDR3 spans 16 amino acids. The chain's CDR3 is CASSLGQGGSRYGYTF. CDR3 DNA: TGTGCCAGCAGTTTAGGGCAGGGTGGCAGTCGGTATGGCTACACCTTC.

This clonotype was picked up a small number of times. This rearrangement joins TRBV20-1 to TRBJ2-1; 10 nucleotides align to TRBD2. Germline V gene data show CDR1 as DFQATT and CDR2 as SNEGSKA (reference sequence). The V and J ends lost 3 bases and 8 bases, in that order; junction bases with no gene match: 7. The CDR3 is 14 amino acids. CDR3 residues: CSASLASGSHEQFF. Written as DNA, the CDR3 is TGCAGTGCTAGCTTGGCTAGCGGGAGCCATGAGCAGTTCTTC.

In its sample, this clonotype was seen a few times. This chain joins TRBV29-1 and TRBJ2-3; a possible D gene is TRBD1 (6 bases). This CDR3 spans 12 amino acids. CDR1 SQVTM and CDR2 ANQGSEA come from the germline V gene. V shed 4 bases and J shed 1 base, with 6 bases lying between them. CDR3 sequence: CSVGQGTDTQYF. CDR3 coding DNA: TGCAGCGTTGGACAGGGCACAGATACGCAGTATTTT.

This clonotype was counted only a few times. The CDR3 nucleotides are TGTGCCAGCAGCCCCCTCGCGGGCCCCTACAATGAGCAGTTCTTC. The encoded protein is CASSPLAGPYNEQFF. The rearrangement uses TRBV2 and TRBJ2-1; perhaps TRBD2 as D (5 bases). This CDR3 has 15 amino acids. The V gene's germline CDR1 is SNHLY and CDR2 FYNNEI. Trimming took off 6 bases at V and 2 bases at J, with 14 bases between the two ends.